Listed below are T cell receptor beta chains from one sample, sequenced in a study of blood T cell repertoires in COVID-19. Clones were read by immunoSEQ multiplex PCR, and TCRdb kept only the in-frame ones, dropping some. The data contain about 120,000 clones, 80% to 90% of them singletons. Sequencing was performed on peripheral blood. The receptor source for this set is a woman in her seventies with acute or convalescent COVID-19. Each CDR3 is given with its conserved first and last residue. The D gene is left open where the match is weak. For some rows the clone size is stated as once, few or many, or as a class when expanded; others skip it.

NA | NA | TRBJ2-3 | TRBV24-1 | TGTGCCACCAGTGATTACGGAGGGCCTAGCACAGATACGCAGTATTTT | CATSDYGGPSTDTQYF
TRBD1 | NA | TRBJ1-6 | TRBV3-1/TRBV3-2 | TGTGCCAGCAGCCAGGGTGGGGGACAGGGAAATTCACCCCTCCACTTT | CASSQGGGQGNSPLHF
TRBD2 | NA | TRBJ2-7 | TRBV28 | TGTGCCAGCAAGGGAGGGGACGAGCAGTACTTC | CASKGGDEQYF
TRBD1 | once | TRBJ1-5 | TRBV30 | TGTGCCTGGAGTGAGGGGGCTTATAGCAATCAGCCCCAGCATTTT | CAWSEGAYSNQPQHF
NA | NA | TRBJ2-7 | TRBV5-1 | TGCGCCAGCAGCTTGGGTTGGCAGGGCGGCGACGAGCAGTGCTTC | CASSLGWQGGDEQCF
TRBD2 | NA | TRBJ2-1 | TRBV30 | TGTGCCTGGAGTCCTTGGACTAGCGGGGGGGCTAATGAGCAGTTCTTC | CAWSPWTSGGANEQFF
TRBD2 | NA | TRBJ2-7 | TRBV7-6 | TGTGCCAGCAGCTTAGCGTATGGGGGGGAGGACGAGCAGTACTTC | CASSLAYGGEDEQYF
TRBD1 | NA | TRBJ2-3 | TRBV24-1 | TGTGCCACCAGTGATTTGGGGACAGGGGGGATAGATACGCAGTATTTT | CATSDLGTGGIDTQYF
TRBD1 | NA | TRBJ1-1 | TRBV6-5 | TGTGCCAGCAGTCCCTGGACAGGGGTCACTGAAGCTTTCTTT | CASSPWTGVTEAFF
TRBD1 | NA | TRBJ1-1 | TRBV10-3 | TGTGCCATCAGGGCTCAGGACAGGGGAGGGACTGAAGCTTTCTTT | CAIRAQDRGGTEAFF
TRBD1 | NA | TRBJ1-4 | TRBV2 | TGTGCCAGCAAATCCGGGACAGGGGAGGAAAAACTGTTTTTT | CASKSGTGEEKLFF
TRBD1 | NA | TRBJ1-3 | TRBV28 | TGTGCCAGCAGTTTACCTCCCGGGACAGGAGAAGACACCATATATTTT | CASSLPPGTGEDTIYF
TRBD1 | NA | TRBJ2-5 | TRBV30 | TGTGCCTGGGGACAGGGGGCAGAGACCCAGTACTTC | CAWGQGAETQYF
NA | NA | TRBJ2-7 | TRBV2 | TGTGCCAGCAGGGCAGGGGACGAGCAGTACTTC | CASRAGDEQYF
TRBD2 | NA | TRBJ2-7 | TRBV27 | TGTGCCAGCAGTTACCGATTTGAGACTAGCGGTTCGTACGAGCAGTACTTC | CASSYRFETSGSYEQYF
NA | NA | TRBJ1-4 | TRBV2 | TGTGCCAGCAGCGCCTATTGGGTCCCCAGGCCCAGTAATGAAAAACTGTTTTTT | CASSAYWVPRPSNEKLFF
NA | NA | TRBJ2-3 | TRBV18 | TGTGCCAGCTCCCATGGGGCGTTACACACAGATACGCAGTATTTT | CASSHGALHTDTQYF
NA | NA | TRBJ1-1 | TRBV11-1 | TGTGCCAGCAGCCTATGGGGCGGGAGTAGCACTGAAGCTTTCTTT | CASSLWGGSSTEAFF
NA | NA | TRBJ1-2 | TRBV2 | TGTGCCAGCTTTCAAATGGGCTCCTATGGCTACACCTTC | CASFQMGSYGYTF
NA | NA | TRBJ2-3 | TRBV12-3/TRBV12-4 | TGTGCCAGCAGTTCCGGGACACCGGATACGCAGTATTTT | CASSSGTPDTQYF
TRBD1 | NA | TRBJ1-2 | TRBV5-5 | TGTGCCAGCAGCTTGGCCGGGGGGACAGGGGGTAACTATGGCTACACCTTC | CASSLAGGTGGNYGYTF
TRBD1 | NA | TRBJ2-5 | TRBV29-1 | TGCAGCGTCACGATTAGACAGGGTCCAGAGACCCAGTACTTC | CSVTIRQGPETQYF
NA | NA | TRBJ2-7 | TRBV20-1 | TGCAGTGCCAGACGGGGTAACGAGCAGTACTTC | CSARRGNEQYF
TRBD2 | NA | TRBJ2-3 | TRBV5-1 | TGCGCCAGCAGATTGCCTACTAGCGGGGGGCCCGGAGATACGCAGTATTTT | CASRLPTSGGPGDTQYF
TRBD2 | NA | TRBJ2-3 | TRBV3-1/TRBV3-2 | TGTGCCAGCAGCCGCCCTAGCGGGGAGACAGATACGCAGTATTTT | CASSRPSGETDTQYF
TRBD1 | NA | TRBJ2-5 | TRBV9 | TGTGCCAGCAGTCGGGACAGGGGACCCCAAGAGACCCAGTACTTC | CASSRDRGPQETQYF